Following are 5 T cell receptor beta chains from one sample sequenced in a study of Ad26.COV2.S vaccination and SARS-CoV-2 variants (dated by TCRdb to the early 2020s). Library construction relied on the immunoSEQ multiplex PCR assay. The clones in this table, taken by TCRdb from immuneACCESS, are in-frame only. Not every clone is retained; where verified, under half of the shortfall comes from an unresolved V gene, and the cause of the rest is unknown. The sample table records approximately 460,000 clones; approximately 90% of these occur just once. 1.7% of the sample belongs to the ten largest clones. Taken with the paper, the label for treatment or condition translates to: around 19 received Ad26.COV2.S at low or high dose, single or two shots; five or six received placebo; per-sample allocation not given. For vaccine and placebo recipients, repertoires were sequenced using samples collected on day 63 after the first injection.

This specimen was peripheral blood, taken in a trial of Ad26.COV2.S vaccine versus placebo. These receptors were taken from a person aged 18-65 years who received the Ad26.COV2.S COVID-19 vaccine or a placebo.

The chain has TRBV11-1 and TRBJ2-1, with D maybe TRBD2 (5 bases). CDR1 SGHAT and CDR2 FQDESV come from the germline V gene (reference sequence). V was clipped by 0 bases and J by 6 bases, with 12 bases between them. The CDR3 loop spans 15 amino acids. CDR3 protein: CASSLAGAVFNEQFF. The CDR3 bases are TGTGCCAGCAGCTTAGCGGGAGCCGTCTTCAATGAGCAGTTCTTC.

This sequence joins TRBV11-2 and TRBJ2-1; 7 nucleotides line up with TRBD2. This CDR3 is 15 amino acids long. After removal of 6 bases from V and 7 bases from J, the junction contained 12 bases not matched to a gene. In germline, CDR1 is SGHAT, CDR2 FQNNGV. CDR3 loop: CASRKAGFVANEQFF. In DNA form, the CDR3 reads TGTGCCAGCAGGAAAGCGGGGTTTGTAGCAAATGAGCAGTTCTTC. The full variable domain, rest sourced from reference TRBV11-2 and TRBJ2-1, is EAGVAQSPRYKIIEKRQSVAFWCNPISGHATLYWYQQILGQGPKLLIQFQNNGVVDDSQLPKDRFSAERLKGVDSTLKIQPAKLEDSAVYLCASRKAGFVANEQFFGPGTRLTVL.

The chain has TRBV4-3 and TRBJ1-1; D may be TRBD1 (5 bases). CDR1 is LGHNA, CDR2 YSLEER, per germline. V lost 4 bases, J lost 4 bases, and 13 bases lay in between. CDR3 length: 14 residues. For the CDR3, the DNA is TGCGCCAGCAGCCGCCAGACTGGGACCACTGAAGCTTTCTTT. Its translation is CASSRQTGTTEAFF.

The chain has TRBV2 and TRBJ1-1; tentative D call: TRBD1 (6 bases). Germline V gene lookup returns CDR1 SNHLY and CDR2 FYNNEI. V gave up 4 bases and J gave up 5 bases, with 11 bases separating them. The length of the CDR3 is 13 residues. CDR3 sequence reads: CASSARGNTEAFF. The DNA for the CDR3 is TGTGCCAGCAGTGCCAGGGGAAATACTGAAGCTTTCTTT.

The chain has TRBV9 and TRBJ2-7; a possible D gene is TRBD1 (6 bases). The CDR3 covers 14 residues. Trimming removed 4 bases from V and 3 bases from J, with 14 bases in between. Germline V gene data show CDR1 as SGDLS and CDR2 as YYNGEE. In DNA form, the CDR3 reads TGTGCCAGCAGCCCAGGACAGAGCTACTACGAGCAGTACTTC. Residues: CASSPGQSYYEQYF.